This T cell receptor beta chain is drawn from a study of identical twins. The CDR3 has 15 residues. Trimming took 3 bases from V and 4 from J; bases not matched to a gene: 6. Germline lookup yields CDR1 MGHDK and CDR2 SYGVNS. This clonotype was counted only a few times. TCRdb recomputed calls from the 5' RACE reads with MiXCR, one row per CDR3 protein. The table lists a few hundred thousand distinct CDR3 sequences, over 11% of them singletons, with 0.8% to 1% in the top ten. This sample was shared with a second study, whose subject was yellow fever vaccine responses in identical twins.

This TCR came from a woman in her late teens or twenties in good health. Sample: CD4+ T cells sorted from blood. The chain uses TRBV25-1 and TRBJ2-3; 8 nucleotides agree with TRBD2. CDR3 residues: CASSDGRVVADTQYF. CDR3 coding DNA: TGTGCCAGCAGTGACGGGAGGGTTGTGGCAGATACGCAGTATTTT.